These T cell receptor beta chains were read from a single sample in a study of regulatory T cells in long-lasting Graves disease. One entry per CDR3 protein, called by TCRdb with MiXCR from the multiplex PCR reads. This table holds about 340,000 distinct CDR3 sequences, 20% found once. The sequences come from peripheral blood mononuclear cells (PBMCs), collected when the disease was refractory, from a patient treated with antithyroid drugs. These receptors were taken from a female donor with Graves disease. CDR3s include the opening cysteine and the closing phenylalanine or tryptophan. A D gene is named only where the DNA matches it firmly. Rows may omit the clone size; those that give it use once, few, many or a size class.

>-|TRBV6-5|-|TRBJ1-6
TGTGCCAGCAGTTACGATTCGGGAGGGCCCTATAATTCACCCCTCCACTTT
CASSYDSGGPYNSPLHF
>many|TRBV7-2|TRBD2|TRBJ2-5
TGTGCCAGCAGCTCGAGGGGACTAGCGGGAGAGACCCAGTACTTC
CASSSRGLAGETQYF
>-|TRBV30|TRBD2|TRBJ2-7
TGTGCCTGGAGTGAAAGGACTAGCGGGGGGGACAAGCAGTACTTC
CAWSERTSGGDKQYF
>many|TRBV28|TRBD1|TRBJ1-2
TGTGCCAGCAGTCCAGGGACAGGGCCCGTCTATGGCTACACCTTC
CASSPGTGPVYGYTF
>few|TRBV7-2|-|TRBJ2-7
TGTGCCAGCAGCTTAGTGTCCGAGACCTACGAGCAGTACTTC
CASSLVSETYEQYF
>few|TRBV6-2/TRBV6-3|TRBD1|TRBJ1-1
TGTGCCAGCAGGACACAGGGGGCGCGGGGCACTGAAGCTTTCTTT
CASRTQGARGTEAFF
>few|TRBV28|-|TRBJ2-2
TGTGCCAGCAGTGAGTATAGCTCGAACACCGGGGAGCTGTTTTTT
CASSEYSSNTGELFF
>few|TRBV4-1|-|TRBJ1-5
TGCGCCAGCAGCCAAGTTAATTTTGTTGGGAACAATCAGCCCCAGCATTTT
CASSQVNFVGNNQPQHF
>few|TRBV20-1|-|TRBJ1-3
TGCAGTGCTAGTACTCACGGGAGGGGCACCATATATTTT
CSASTHGRGTIYF
>many|TRBV6-2/TRBV6-3|-|TRBJ2-5
TGTGCCAGCAGTTACTCGAGTTTCGGACCCCAAGAGACCCAGTACTTC
CASSYSSFGPQETQYF
>many|TRBV20-1|TRBD1|TRBJ2-7
TGCAGTGCTAACCGGGACAGGTTCTACGAGCAGTACTTC
CSANRDRFYEQYF
>-|TRBV18|TRBD1|TRBJ1-1
TGTGCCAGCTCATCAAACACGGGAGGGGGCGAAGCTTTCTTT
CASSSNTGGGEAFF
>few|TRBV5-1|TRBD1|TRBJ2-4
TGCGCCAGCAGCTGGGACAGTGACGGATCGCGTGGCATTCAGTACTTC
CASSWDSDGSRGIQYF
>many|TRBV7-2|-|TRBJ1-2
TGTGCCAGCAGCTTAGGGCCAGGTTCTAACTATGGCTACACCTTC
CASSLGPGSNYGYTF
>-|TRBV28|TRBD1|TRBJ2-7
TGTGCCAGCAGTTTAGGGACAGGGCCCTACGAGCGGTACTTC
CASSLGTGPYERYF
>few|TRBV7-9|-|TRBJ2-2
TGTGCCAGCAGCCCCGCCCGGAATTTTGGCACCGGGGAGCTGTTTTTT
CASSPARNFGTGELFF
>few|TRBV29-1|-|TRBJ2-7
TGCAGCGTTGTCGGAGTAAGGGGTCGACAGCGTTACTCCTACGAGCAGTACTTC
CSVVGVRGRQRYSYEQYF
>few|TRBV19|-|TRBJ1-1
TGTGCCAGTAGTATCTGGGGGAACACTGAAGCTTTCTTT
CASSIWGNTEAFF
>many|TRBV7-8|-|TRBJ2-2
TGTGCCAGCAGCCAAGCTGGGGGGGCCACCGGGGAGCTGTTTTTT
CASSQAGGATGELFF
>-|TRBV5-1|-|TRBJ2-2
TGCGCCAGCGGGAGAGAGGGGGAGCTGTTTTTT
CASGREGELFF
>medium-sized|TRBV7-3|TRBD2|TRBJ2-2
TGTGCCAGCAGCCGACTAGCTTCTAACACCGGGGAGCTGTTTTTT
CASSRLASNTGELFF
>many|TRBV18|-|TRBJ2-4
TGTGCCAGCTCCTTCGGGAATGGGAACATTCAGTACTTC
CASSFGNGNIQYF